This TCR beta chain was identified during a study of patients and donors after allogeneic stem cell transplantation. CDR1 and CDR2 (germline): SGHRS, YFSETQ. Trimming cost V 4 bases and J 5 bases, with 15 bases left between them. This CDR3 has 14 residues. MiXCR, run by TCRdb on the RT-PCR reads, gives a single entry per CDR3 protein. The data contain roughly 940,000 distinct CDR3 sequences, roughly 18% of them seen just once; the ten biggest clones take up roughly 6.4%. The clonotype originates from a human donor who was either an allogeneic HSCT recipient or a stem cell or donor lymphocyte infusion donor (not recorded which). It is not recorded whose cells these are; they may come from a transplant donor. The material sequenced was blood, either unsorted or a sorted T cell fraction (not recorded which). The rearrangement joins TRBV5-1 to TRBJ1-2; D unclear. CDR3 in DNA: TGCGCCAGCAGCCTCCGGGAGACAAAATATGGCTACACCTTC. Its protein is CASSLRETKYGYTF.